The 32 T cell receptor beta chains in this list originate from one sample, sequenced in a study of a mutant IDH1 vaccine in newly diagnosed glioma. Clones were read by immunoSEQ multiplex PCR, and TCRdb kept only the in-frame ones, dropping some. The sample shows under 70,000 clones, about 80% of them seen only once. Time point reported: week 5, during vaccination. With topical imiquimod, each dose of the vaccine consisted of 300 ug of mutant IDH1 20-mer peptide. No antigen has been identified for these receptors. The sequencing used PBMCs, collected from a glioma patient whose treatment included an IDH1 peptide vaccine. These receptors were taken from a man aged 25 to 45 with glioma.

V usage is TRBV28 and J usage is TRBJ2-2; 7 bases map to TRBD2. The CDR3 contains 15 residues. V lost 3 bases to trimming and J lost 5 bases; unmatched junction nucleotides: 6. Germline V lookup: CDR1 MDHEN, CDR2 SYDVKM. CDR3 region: CASSFAGVWTGELFF. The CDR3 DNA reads TGTGCCAGCAGTTTCGCGGGGGTGTGGACCGGGGAGCTGTTTTTT.

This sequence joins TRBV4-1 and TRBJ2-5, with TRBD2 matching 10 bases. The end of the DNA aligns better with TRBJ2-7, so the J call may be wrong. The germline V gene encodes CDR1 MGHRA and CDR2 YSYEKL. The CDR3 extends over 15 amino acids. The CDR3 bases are TGCGCCAGCAGCGCTCTAACTAGCGGGGTTTACGAGCAGTACTTC. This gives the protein CASSALTSGVYEQYF.

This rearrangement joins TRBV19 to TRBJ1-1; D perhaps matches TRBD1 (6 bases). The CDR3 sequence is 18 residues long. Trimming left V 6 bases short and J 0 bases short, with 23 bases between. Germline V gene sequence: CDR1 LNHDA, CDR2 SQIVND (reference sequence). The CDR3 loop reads CASSGTRRGKDVNTEAFF. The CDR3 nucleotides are TGTGCCAGTAGCGGGACAAGAAGGGGTAAGGACGTGAACACTGAAGCTTTCTTT.

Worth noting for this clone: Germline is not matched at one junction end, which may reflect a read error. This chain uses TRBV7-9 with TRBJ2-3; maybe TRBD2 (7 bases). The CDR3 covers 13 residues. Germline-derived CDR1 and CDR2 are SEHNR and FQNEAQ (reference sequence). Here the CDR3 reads CQTGGGREDTQYF. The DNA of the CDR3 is TGCCAAACAGGCGGGGGCCGGGAAGATACGCAGTATTTT. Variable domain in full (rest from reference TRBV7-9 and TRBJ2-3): DTGVSQNPRHKITKRGQNVTFRCDPISEHNRLYWYRQTLGQGPEFLTYFQNEAQLEKSRLLSDRFSAERPKGSFSTLEIQRTEQGDSAMYLCQTGGGREDTQYFGPGTRLTVL.

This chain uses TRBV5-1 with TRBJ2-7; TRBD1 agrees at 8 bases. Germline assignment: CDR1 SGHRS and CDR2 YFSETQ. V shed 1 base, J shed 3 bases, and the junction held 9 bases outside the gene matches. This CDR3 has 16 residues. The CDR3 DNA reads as TGCGCCAGCAGCTTGCTCCCTGGACAGGGCCGCTACGAGCAGTACTTC. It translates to CASSLLPGQGRYEQYF.

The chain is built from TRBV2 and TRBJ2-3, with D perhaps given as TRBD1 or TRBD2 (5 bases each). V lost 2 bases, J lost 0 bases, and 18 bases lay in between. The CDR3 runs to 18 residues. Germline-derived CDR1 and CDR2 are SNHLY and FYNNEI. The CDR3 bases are TGTGCCAGCAGTGAACGACCCCAAACAAGGGACAGCACAGATACGCAGTATTTT. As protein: CASSERPQTRDSTDTQYF.

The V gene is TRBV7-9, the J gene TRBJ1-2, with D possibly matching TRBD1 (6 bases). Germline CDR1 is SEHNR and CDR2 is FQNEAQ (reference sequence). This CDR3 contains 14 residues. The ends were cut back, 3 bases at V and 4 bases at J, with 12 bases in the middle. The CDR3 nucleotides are TGTGCCAGCAGCTTCCCTACAGGGACCTATGGCTACACCTTC. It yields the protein CASSFPTGTYGYTF. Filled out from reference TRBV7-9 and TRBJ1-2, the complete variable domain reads DTGVSQNPRHKITKRGQNVTFRCDPISEHNRLYWYRQTLGQGPEFLTYFQNEAQLEKSRLLSDRFSAERPKGSFSTLEIQRTEQGDSAMYLCASSFPTGTYGYTFGSGTRLTVV.

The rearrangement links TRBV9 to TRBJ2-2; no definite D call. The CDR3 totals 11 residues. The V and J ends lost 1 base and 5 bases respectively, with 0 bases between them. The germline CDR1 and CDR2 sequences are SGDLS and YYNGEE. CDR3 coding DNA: TGTGCCAGCAGCGTAACCGGGGAGCTGTTTTTT. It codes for CASSVTGELFF.

CDR3 coding DNA: TGTGCCAGCAGCAACACCTTGGACTCGGGTCCTTCGGGGGAGCAGTACTTC. It is translated as CASSNTLDSGPSGEQYF. This rearrangement joins TRBV11-2 to TRBJ2-7; the D gene is possibly TRBD2 (5 bases). Trimming took off 5 bases at V and 7 bases at J, with 27 bases between the two ends. Germline V lookup: CDR1 SGHAT, CDR2 FQNNGV. There are 17 residues in the CDR3.

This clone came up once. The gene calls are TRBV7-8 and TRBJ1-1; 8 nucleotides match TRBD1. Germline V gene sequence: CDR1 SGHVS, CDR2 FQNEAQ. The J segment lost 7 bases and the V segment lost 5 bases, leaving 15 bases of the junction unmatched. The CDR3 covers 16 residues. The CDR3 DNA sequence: TGTGCCAGCAGCCCTAGGTCAGGGGGCCCCCGCGGTGAAGCTTTCTTT. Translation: CASSPRSGGPRGEAFF.

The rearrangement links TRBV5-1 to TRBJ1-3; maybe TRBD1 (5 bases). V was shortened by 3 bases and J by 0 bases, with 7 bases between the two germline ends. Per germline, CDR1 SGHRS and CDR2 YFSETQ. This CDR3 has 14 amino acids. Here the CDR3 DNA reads TGCGCCAGCAGCTCGACAGTCTCTGGAAACACCATATATTTT. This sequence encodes CASSSTVSGNTIYF.

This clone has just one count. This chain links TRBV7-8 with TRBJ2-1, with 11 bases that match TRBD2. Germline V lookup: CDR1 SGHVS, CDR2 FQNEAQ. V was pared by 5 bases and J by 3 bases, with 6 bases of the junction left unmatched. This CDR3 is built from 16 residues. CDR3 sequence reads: CASSPPGLAVYNEQFF. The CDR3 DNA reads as TGTGCCAGCAGCCCACCGGGACTAGCGGTCTACAATGAGCAGTTCTTC.

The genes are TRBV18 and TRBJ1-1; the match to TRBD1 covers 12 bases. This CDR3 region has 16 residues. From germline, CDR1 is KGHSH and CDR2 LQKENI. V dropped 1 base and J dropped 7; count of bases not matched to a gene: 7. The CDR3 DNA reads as TGTGCCAGCTCACCACAAGGGACAGGGGGCTTAATTGAAGCTTTCTTT. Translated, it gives CASSPQGTGGLIEAFF.

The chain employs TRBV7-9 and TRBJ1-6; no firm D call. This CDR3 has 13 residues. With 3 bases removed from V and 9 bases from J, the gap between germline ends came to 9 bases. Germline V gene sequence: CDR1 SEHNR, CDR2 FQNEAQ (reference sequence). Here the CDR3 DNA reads TGTGCCAGCAGCTTTCGTCGGGGTTCACCCCTCCACTTT. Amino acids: CASSFRRGSPLHF.

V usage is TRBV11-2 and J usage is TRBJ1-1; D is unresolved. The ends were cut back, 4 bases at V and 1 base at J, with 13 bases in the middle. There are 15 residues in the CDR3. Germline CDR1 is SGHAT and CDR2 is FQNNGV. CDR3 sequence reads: CASSSWAGPNTEAFF. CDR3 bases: TGTGCCAGCAGCTCCTGGGCAGGACCGAACACTGAAGCTTTCTTT.

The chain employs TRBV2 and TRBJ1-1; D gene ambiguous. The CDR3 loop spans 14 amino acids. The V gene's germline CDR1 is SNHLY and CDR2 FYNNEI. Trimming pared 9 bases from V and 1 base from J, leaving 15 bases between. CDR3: CASRGDFRNTEAFF. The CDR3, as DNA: TGTGCCAGTCGGGGAGACTTCAGGAACACTGAAGCTTTCTTT. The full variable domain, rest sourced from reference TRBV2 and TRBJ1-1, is EPEVTQTPSHQVTQMGQEVILRCVPISNHLYFYWYRQILGQKVEFLVSFYNNEISEKSEIFDDQFSVERPDGSNFTLKIRSTKLEDSAMYFCASRGDFRNTEAFFGQGTRLTVV.

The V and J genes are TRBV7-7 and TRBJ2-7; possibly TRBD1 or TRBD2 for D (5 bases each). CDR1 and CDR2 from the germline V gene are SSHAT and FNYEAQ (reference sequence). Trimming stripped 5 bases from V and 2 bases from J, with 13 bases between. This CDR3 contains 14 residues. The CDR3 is CASSPGVGAYEQYF. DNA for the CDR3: TGTGCCAGCAGCCCCGGGGTGGGGGCCTACGAGCAGTACTTC. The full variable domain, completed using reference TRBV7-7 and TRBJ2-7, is GAGVSQSPRYKVTKRGQDVTLRCDPISSHATLYWYQQALGQGPEFLTYFNYEAQPDKSGLPSDRFSAERPEGSISTLTIQRTEQRDSAMYRCASSPGVGAYEQYFGPGTRLTVT.

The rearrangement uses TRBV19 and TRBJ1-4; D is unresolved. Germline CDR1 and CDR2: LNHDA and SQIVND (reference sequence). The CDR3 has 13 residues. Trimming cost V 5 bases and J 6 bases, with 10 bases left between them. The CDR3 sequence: CASSQDLDEKLFF. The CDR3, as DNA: TGTGCCAGTAGTCAAGACCTGGATGAAAAACTGTTTTTT.

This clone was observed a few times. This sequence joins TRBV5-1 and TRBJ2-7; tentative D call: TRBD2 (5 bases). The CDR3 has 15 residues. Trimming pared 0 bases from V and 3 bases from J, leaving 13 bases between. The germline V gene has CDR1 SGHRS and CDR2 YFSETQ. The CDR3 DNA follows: TGCGCCAGCAGCTTGGGGATAACGGGATTCTACGAGCAGTACTTC. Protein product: CASSLGITGFYEQYF.

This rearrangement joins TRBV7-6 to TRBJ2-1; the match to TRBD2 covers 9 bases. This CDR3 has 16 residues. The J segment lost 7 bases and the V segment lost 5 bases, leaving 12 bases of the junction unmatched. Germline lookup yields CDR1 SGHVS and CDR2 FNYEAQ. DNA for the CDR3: TGTGCCAGCAGCCCCTTTAGCGGGGGAAAGTCTAATGAGCAGTTCTTC. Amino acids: CASSPFSGGKSNEQFF.

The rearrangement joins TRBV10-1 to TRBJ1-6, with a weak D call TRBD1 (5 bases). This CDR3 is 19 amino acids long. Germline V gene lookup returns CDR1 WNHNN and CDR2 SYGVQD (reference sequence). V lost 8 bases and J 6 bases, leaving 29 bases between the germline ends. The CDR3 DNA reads TGCGCCAGCGAATACAGTGGGGGTATGGGGAAGATCAGTAATTCACCCCTCCACTTT. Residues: CASEYSGGMGKISNSPLHF.

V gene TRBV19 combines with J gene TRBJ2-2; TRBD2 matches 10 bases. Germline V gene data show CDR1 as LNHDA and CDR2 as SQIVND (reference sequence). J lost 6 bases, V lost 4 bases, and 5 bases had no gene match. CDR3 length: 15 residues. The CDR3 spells CASSTGTSVSGELFF. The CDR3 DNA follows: TGTGCCAGTAGTACCGGGACTAGCGTCTCCGGGGAGCTGTTTTTT. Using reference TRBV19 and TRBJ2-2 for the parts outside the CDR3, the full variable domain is DGGITQSPKYLFRKEGQNVTLSCEQNLNHDAMYWYRQDPGQGLRLIYYSQIVNDFQKGDIAEGYSVSREKKESFPLTVTSAQKNPTAFYLCASSTGTSVSGELFFGEGSRLTVL.

The CDR3 sequence: CASSPRILDTQYF. As DNA, the CDR3 is TGTGCCAGCAGCCCTAGAATCCTAGATACGCAGTATTTT. The rearrangement uses TRBV4-2 and TRBJ2-3; D unresolved. Germline V CDR1 and CDR2: LGHNA, YNFKEQ. The length of the CDR3 is 13 residues. Trimming took off 4 bases at V and 5 bases at J, with 10 bases between the two ends.

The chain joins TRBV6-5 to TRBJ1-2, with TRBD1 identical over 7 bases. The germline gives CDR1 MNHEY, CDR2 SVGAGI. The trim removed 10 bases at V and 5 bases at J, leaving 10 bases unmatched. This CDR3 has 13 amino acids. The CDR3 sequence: CATLGTAPYGYTF. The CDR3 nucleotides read TGTGCCACCCTAGGGACAGCTCCTTATGGCTACACCTTC.

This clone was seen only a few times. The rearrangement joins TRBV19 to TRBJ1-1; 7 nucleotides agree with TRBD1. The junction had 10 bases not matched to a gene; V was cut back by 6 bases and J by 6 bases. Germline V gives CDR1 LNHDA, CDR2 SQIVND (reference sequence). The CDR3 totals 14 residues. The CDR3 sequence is CASRTDRAMAEAFF. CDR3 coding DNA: TGTGCCAGTAGAACCGACAGGGCAATGGCTGAAGCTTTCTTT.

CDR3 DNA: TGTGCCAGCAGCCTGTTACTAGGAAGTTTAGAGACCCAGTACTTC. Residues: CASSLLLGSLETQYF. J is TRBJ2-5 and V is TRBV5-4; possible D gene TRBD2, 5 bases. V was shortened by 4 bases and J by 4 bases, with 17 bases between the two germline ends. The germline CDR1 and CDR2 sequences are SGHNT and YYREEE (reference sequence). The CDR3 length is 15 residues.

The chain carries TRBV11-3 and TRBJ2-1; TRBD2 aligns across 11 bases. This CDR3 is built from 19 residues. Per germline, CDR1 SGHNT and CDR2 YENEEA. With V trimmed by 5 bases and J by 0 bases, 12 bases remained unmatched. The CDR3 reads CASSADVAGGPGSYNEQFF. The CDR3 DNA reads TGTGCCAGCAGCGCAGACGTAGCGGGGGGGCCGGGCTCCTACAATGAGCAGTTCTTC.

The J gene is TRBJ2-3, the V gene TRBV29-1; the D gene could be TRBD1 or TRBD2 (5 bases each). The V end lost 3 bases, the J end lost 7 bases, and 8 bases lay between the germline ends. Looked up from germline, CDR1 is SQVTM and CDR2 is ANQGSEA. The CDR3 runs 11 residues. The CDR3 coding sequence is TGCAGCGTTGACTGGGGGAATACGCAGTATTTT. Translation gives CSVDWGNTQYF.

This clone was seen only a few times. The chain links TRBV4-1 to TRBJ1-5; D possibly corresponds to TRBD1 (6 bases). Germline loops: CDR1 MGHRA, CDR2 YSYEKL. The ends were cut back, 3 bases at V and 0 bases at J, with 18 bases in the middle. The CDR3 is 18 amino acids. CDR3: CASSQTLARGDSNQPQHF. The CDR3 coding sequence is TGCGCCAGCAGCCAGACCCTCGCCAGGGGAGATAGCAATCAGCCCCAGCATTTT.

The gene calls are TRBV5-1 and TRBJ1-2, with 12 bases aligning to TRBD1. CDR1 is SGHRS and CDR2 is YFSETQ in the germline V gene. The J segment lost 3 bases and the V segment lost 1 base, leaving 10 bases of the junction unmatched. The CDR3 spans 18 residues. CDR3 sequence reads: CASSLLRGGQGADYGYTF. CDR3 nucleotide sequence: TGCGCCAGCAGCTTGTTACGTGGGGGACAGGGGGCTGACTATGGCTACACCTTC. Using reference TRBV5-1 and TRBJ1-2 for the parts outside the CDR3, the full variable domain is KAGVTQTPRYLIKTRGQQVTLSCSPISGHRSVSWYQQTPGQGLQFLFEYFSETQRNKGNFPGRFSGRQFSNSRSEMNVSTLELGDSALYLCASSLLRGGQGADYGYTFGSGTRLTVV.

The CDR3 is CASSQDNAVTTIYF. CDR3 nucleotides: TGTGCCAGCAGCCAAGACAACGCAGTAACTACCATATATTTT. This sequence joins TRBV4-2 and TRBJ1-3; unclear D gene. Germline CDR1 reads LGHNA; CDR2 reads YNFKEQ. The CDR3 runs to 14 residues. V dropped 0 bases and J dropped 10 bases, with 13 bases sitting between them.

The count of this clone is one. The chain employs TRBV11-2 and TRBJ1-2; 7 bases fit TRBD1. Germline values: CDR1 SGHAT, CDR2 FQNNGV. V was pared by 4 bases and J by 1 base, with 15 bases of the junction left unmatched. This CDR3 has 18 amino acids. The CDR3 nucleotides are TGTGCCAGCAGCTCTTTTAGACAGGGCTTATCGAATAACTATGGCTACACCTTC. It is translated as CASSSFRQGLSNNYGYTF.